This record covers a single T cell receptor beta chain. No antigen is known for it. Germline CDR1 SGHTS, CDR2 YDEGEE. The CDR3 length is 12 residues. Trimming cost V 1 base and J 8 bases, with 9 bases left between them. The data derive from a study of response to subunit inactivated influenza vaccine. Whole-study results and caveats: Few additional T cells are recruited per seasonal influenza vaccination, authors suggested.

MiXCR, run by TCRdb on the RT-PCR reads, gives a single entry per CDR3 protein. This table has around 710,000 distinct CDR3 sequences, about 15% appearing once. Source: PBMCs from blood, taken less than 15 days before vaccination. This chain joins TRBV5-8 and TRBJ1-2; D remains unclear. This TCR came from a man aged 50-59 years who received an inactivated influenza vaccine. The CDR3 bases are TGTGCCAGCAGCTTGATTAGGGAGGGCTACACCTTC. It yields the protein CASSLIREGYTF.